A selection of T cell receptor beta chains follows, all from one sample in a study of vaccination and CD4 T cells after COVID-19. TCRdb called the PCR reads again in MiXCR, with one record for every CDR3 protein. The repertoire holds tens of thousands of distinct CDR3 sequences, with about 57% as singletons. This specimen was CD4+ T cells from blood, taken before SARS-CoV-2 vaccination. These receptors came from a human donor who had recovered from COVID-19. CDR3s include the opening cysteine and the closing phenylalanine or tryptophan. Each record gives: J gene, V gene, D gene, clone size, CDR3 protein, CDR3 DNA. D genes are given only for firm matches. Clone size appears in some rows only: once, few, many, or a class for an expanded clone.

TRBJ1-5,TRBV28,.,.,CASSPQDQPQHF,TGTGCCAGCAGTCCCCAAGATCAGCCCCAGCATTTT
TRBJ1-5,TRBV19,.,.,CASSETGNQPQHF,TGTGCCAGTAGTGAGACAGGCAATCAGCCCCAGCATTTT
TRBJ1-1,TRBV24-1,TRBD1,.,CATSDGDRDRAEAFF,TGTGCCACCAGTGATGGTGACAGGGACAGGGCTGAAGCTTTCTTT
TRBJ2-1,TRBV20-1,.,.,CSGRRDLTYNEQFF,TGCAGTGGGCGCCGGGACCTTACCTACAATGAGCAGTTCTTC
TRBJ1-1,TRBV2,.,.,CASFRTVYTEAFF,TGTGCCAGCTTCCGGACAGTCTACACTGAAGCTTTCTTT
TRBJ2-2,TRBV20-1,.,.,CSAVGEGVYSGELFF,TGCAGTGCGGTAGGGGAGGGGGTATATTCCGGGGAGCTGTTTTTT
TRBJ2-3,TRBV2,TRBD1,few,CASNRGGDTQYF,TGTGCCAGCAACAGGGGTGGAGATACGCAGTATTTT
TRBJ2-3,TRBV6-1,.,.,CASSGRWRTSTDTQYF,TGTGCCAGCAGCGGGCGTTGGCGGACATCAACAGATACGCAGTATTTT
TRBJ2-7,TRBV7-8,TRBD2,few,CASSSGLAGPYEQYF,TGTGCCAGCAGCTCGGGACTAGCGGGACCCTACGAGCAGTACTTC
TRBJ2-1,TRBV20-1,TRBD2,.,CSASKRLAGYNEQFF,TGCAGTGCTAGTAAACGACTAGCGGGGTACAATGAGCAGTTCTTC
TRBJ2-3,TRBV19,TRBD1,.,CASSARQGSADTQYF,TGTGCCAGTAGTGCCCGACAGGGCTCTGCGGATACGCAGTATTTT
TRBJ1-5,TRBV5-1,.,few,CASSREGGNQPQHF,TGCGCCAGCAGCCGGGAGGGGGGCAATCAGCCCCAGCATTTT
TRBJ1-1,TRBV28,.,.,CASSVTGQMNTEAFF,TGTGCCAGCAGTGTAACCGGACAGATGAACACTGAAGCTTTCTTT
TRBJ1-2,TRBV20-1,TRBD1,.,CSAKGQGGYGYTF,TGCAGTGCTAAGGGCCAGGGGGGCTATGGCTACACCTTC
TRBJ1-2,TRBV6-1,.,few,CASSDSTYGYTF,TGTGCCAGCAGTGACAGCACCTATGGCTACACCTTC
TRBJ2-5,TRBV11-2,TRBD2,.,CASSLGASGGGQETQYF,TGTGCCAGCAGCTTAGGGGCTAGCGGGGGGGGCCAAGAGACCCAGTACTTC
TRBJ1-2,TRBV6-5,TRBD1,.,CASSSPGQGIRGYTF,TGTGCCAGCAGTTCGCCGGGACAGGGAATTCGTGGCTACACCTTC
TRBJ2-1,TRBV24-1,.,.,CATSEGSHTEQFF,TGTGCCACCAGTGAAGGGTCCCACACTGAGCAGTTCTTC
TRBJ2-3,TRBV5-4,.,.,CAGSSKAGDTQYF,TGTGCCGGCAGCTCAAAGGCCGGGGATACGCAGTATTTT
TRBJ1-1,TRBV5-6,.,.,CASSLWNVEAFF,TGTGCCAGCAGCTTGTGGAATGTGGAAGCTTTCTTT
TRBJ2-7,TRBV2,TRBD1,.,CASFGQGGGEQYF,TGTGCCAGTTTTGGACAGGGCGGTGGGGAGCAGTACTTC
TRBJ2-3,TRBV7-2,TRBD2,.,CASSPAGTSGNTQYF,TGTGCCAGCAGCCCGGCCGGGACTAGCGGCAATACGCAGTATTTT
TRBJ2-5,TRBV7-9,.,.,CAGSLGVSGETQYF,TGTGCCGGCAGCTTAGGGGTCAGTGGAGAGACCCAGTACTTC
TRBJ1-5,TRBV28,.,.,CASSFLRANQPQHF,TGTGCCAGCAGTTTTCTCAGGGCCAATCAGCCCCAGCATTTT
TRBJ1-2,TRBV21-1,.,few,CASSKNPGFGYTF,TGTGCCAGCAGCAAGAATCCTGGCTTTGGCTACACCTTC
TRBJ2-7,TRBV7-2,TRBD2,few,CASSAGTSGTYEQYF,TGTGCCAGCAGCGCCGGGACTAGCGGTACCTACGAGCAGTACTTC
TRBJ1-1,TRBV2,.,.,CASSATLTEAFF,TGTGCCAGCAGTGCGACCCTCACTGAAGCTTTCTTT
TRBJ1-6,TRBV20-1,.,.,CSASGTRSPLHF,TGCAGTGCTAGTGGGACTCGTTCACCCCTCCACTTT
TRBJ2-1,TRBV6-1,.,once,CASSTPAAFEQFF,TGTGCCAGCAGTACCCCCGCTGCTTTTGAGCAGTTCTTC
TRBJ2-5,TRBV7-6,.,.,CASSLERGETQYF,TGTGCCAGCAGCTTAGAAAGGGGAGAGACCCAGTACTTC
TRBJ2-5,TRBV23-1,.,.,CASSRPKQETQYF,TGCGCCAGCAGTCGGCCTAAACAAGAGACCCAGTACTTC
TRBJ2-4,TRBV7-2,TRBD2,.,CASSLRTSGRMAKNIQYF,TGTGCCAGCAGTCTCCGGACTAGCGGGAGGATGGCCAAAAACATTCAGTACTTC
TRBJ2-5,TRBV6-1,.,once,CASSVGMGDRETQYF,TGTGCCAGCTCCGTCGGTATGGGAGATCGAGAGACCCAGTACTTC
TRBJ1-4,TRBV20-1,.,few,CSARDRRKTNEKLFF,TGCAGTGCTAGAGATCGGAGGAAGACTAATGAAAAACTGTTTTTT
TRBJ2-4,TRBV15,.,few,CATSREGALAKNIQYF,TGTGCCACCAGCAGAGAGGGGGCCCTAGCCAAAAACATTCAGTACTTC
TRBJ2-5,TRBV15,.,few,CATSRGWQEETQYF,TGTGCCACCAGCAGAGGGTGGCAGGAAGAGACCCAGTACTTC
TRBJ1-1,TRBV2,TRBD1,.,CASRTGTGYTEAFF,TGTGCCAGCAGAACCGGGACAGGGTACACTGAAGCTTTCTTT
TRBJ2-5,TRBV7-3,TRBD1,.,CASSLVGTGGKETQYF,TGTGCCAGCAGCCTAGTTGGGACAGGGGGTAAGGAGACCCAGTACTTC
TRBJ1-6,TRBV6-1,.,.,CASMSEGSSYNSPLHF,TGTGCCAGCATGTCAGAGGGGAGCTCCTATAATTCACCCCTCCACTTT
TRBJ1-1,TRBV11-2,.,.,CASSLARPGRGNTEAFF,TGTGCCAGCAGCTTAGCAAGGCCAGGGCGAGGGAACACTGAAGCTTTCTTT
TRBJ2-5,TRBV7-2,TRBD1,.,CASSSDRGRETQYF,TGTGCCAGCAGCTCAGACAGGGGTAGGGAGACCCAGTACTTC
TRBJ1-2,TRBV7-2,.,.,CASSLSGGGYTF,TGTGCCAGCAGCTTAAGTGGGGGCGGCTACACCTTC
TRBJ2-7,TRBV15,TRBD2,.,CATSSGTSDEQYF,TGTGCCACCAGTTCCGGGACTAGCGACGAGCAGTACTTC
TRBJ2-5,TRBV7-2,.,few,CASSLAQETQYF,TGTGCCAGCAGCTTAGCCCAAGAGACCCAGTACTTC
TRBJ2-3,TRBV4-2,.,few,CASSQAGPGEADTQYF,TGTGCCAGCAGCCAAGCTGGTCCAGGGGAGGCAGATACGCAGTATTTT
TRBJ2-2,TRBV30,TRBD2,once,CAWSVEAGRYTGELFF,TGTGCCTGGAGTGTAGAAGCGGGACGTTACACCGGGGAGCTGTTTTTT
TRBJ2-7,TRBV18,TRBD2,.,CASSLGLAVGSYEQYF,TGTGCCAGCTCCCTCGGACTAGCGGTGGGCTCCTACGAGCAGTACTTC
TRBJ2-3,TRBV20-1,TRBD2,.,CSVPTSGSSDTQYF,TGCAGTGTCCCGACTAGCGGGAGTTCAGATACGCAGTATTTT
TRBJ2-7,TRBV5-1,.,.,CASSWEIYYEQYF,TGCGCCAGCAGCTGGGAGATTTACTACGAGCAGTACTTC
TRBJ2-2,TRBV19,.,.,CASRKGIGELFF,TGTGCCAGTAGGAAGGGAATCGGGGAGCTGTTTTTT
TRBJ1-1,TRBV20-1,.,.,CSAPTRFGPNTEAFF,TGCAGTGCTCCGACCCGGTTCGGTCCGAACACTGAAGCTTTCTTT
TRBJ1-5,TRBV28,.,.,CASREYPQPQHF,TGTGCCAGCAGAGAATATCCTCAGCCCCAGCATTTT
TRBJ2-3,TRBV29-1,TRBD2,.,CSAGRGDTDTQYF,TGCAGCGCCGGGAGGGGGGACACAGATACGCAGTATTTT
TRBJ1-6,TRBV11-2,TRBD1,.,CASSLEPGQGNSPLHF,TGTGCCAGCAGCTTAGAACCGGGACAGGGCAATTCACCCCTCCACTTT
TRBJ2-5,TRBV28,TRBD1,few,CASSSLPAYLSDRATSQETQYF,TGTGCCAGCAGTTCGCTCCCCGCATACTTGAGCGACAGGGCCACCTCTCAAGAGACCCAGTACTTC
TRBJ1-1,TRBV11-2,TRBD1,.,CASSLRQGNAEAFF,TGTGCCAGCAGCCTCCGACAGGGGAACGCTGAAGCTTTCTTT